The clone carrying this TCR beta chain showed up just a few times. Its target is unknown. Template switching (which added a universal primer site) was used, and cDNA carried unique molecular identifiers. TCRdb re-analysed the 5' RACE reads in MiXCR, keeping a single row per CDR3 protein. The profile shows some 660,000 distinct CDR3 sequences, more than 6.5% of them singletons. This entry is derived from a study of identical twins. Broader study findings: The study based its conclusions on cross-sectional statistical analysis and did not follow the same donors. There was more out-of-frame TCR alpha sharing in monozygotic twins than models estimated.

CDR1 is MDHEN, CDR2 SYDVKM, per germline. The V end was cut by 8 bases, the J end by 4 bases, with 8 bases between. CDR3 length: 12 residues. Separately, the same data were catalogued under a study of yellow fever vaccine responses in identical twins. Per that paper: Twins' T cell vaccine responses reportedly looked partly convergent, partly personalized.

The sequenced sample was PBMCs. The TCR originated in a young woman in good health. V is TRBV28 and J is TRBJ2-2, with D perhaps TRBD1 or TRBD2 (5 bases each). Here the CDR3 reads CASHGGTGELFF. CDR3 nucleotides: TGTGCCAGCCATGGGGGCACCGGGGAGCTGTTTTTT. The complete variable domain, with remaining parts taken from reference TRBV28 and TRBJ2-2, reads DVKVTQSSRYLVKRTGEKVFLECVQDMDHENMFWYRQDPGLGLRLIYFSYDVKMKEKGDIPEGYSVSREKKERFSLILESASTNQTSMYLCASHGGTGELFFGEGSRLTVL.